This TCR beta chain was captured in a study of PD-1 blockade in classical Hodgkin lymphoma. Study-wide results and caveats: As was reported, newly diagnosed patients showed lower baseline TCR diversity than healthy donors did. Complete responders entered with baseline diversity on par with newly diagnosed patients, the results showed.

Relapses following autologous stem cell transplantation were seen in all patients, with brentuximab vedotin exposure varying. Complete response, partial response or progressive disease made up the best responses. Sequencing used immunoSEQ multiplex PCR; TCRdb keeps in-frame clones, though not all of them. Of 24,000 or so clones listed, around three quarters are singletons. Trimming cost V 3 bases and J 4 bases, with 19 bases left between them. This CDR3 has 16 amino acids. CDR1 is LNHDA and CDR2 is SQIVND in the germline V gene (reference sequence). About this clone itself: The antigen remains undetermined.

This chain links TRBV19 with TRBJ2-7; tentative D call: TRBD1 (6 bases). The TCR was taken from a human donor with classical Hodgkin lymphoma. This sample comprised peripheral blood mononuclear cells (PBMCs), obtained before the second cycle of nivolumab. CDR3 protein: CASSISSAGTKYEQYF. The CDR3 DNA sequence: TGTGCCAGTAGTATTAGCTCTGCCGGGACAAAGTACGAGCAGTACTTC.